A selection of T cell receptor beta chains follows, all from one sample in a study of blood T cell repertoires in COVID-19. Assay used: immunoSEQ multiplex PCR; TCRdb lists only in-frame clones, some missing. The sample includes about 480,000 clones, roughly 91% seen only once; the top ten take 7.5% to 9.5%. Material: peripheral blood. The receptor set was obtained from a woman in her fifties or sixties with COVID-19, enrolled during active disease. Each CDR3 is given with its conserved first and last residue.

v_gene,j_gene,CDR3aa
TRBV5-6,TRBJ2-7,CASSLERTGYSYEQYF
TRBV30,TRBJ1-1,CMLGSGTMNTEAFF
TRBV5-1,TRBJ2-2,CASSFEGTFTGELFF
TRBV12-3/TRBV12-4,TRBJ1-2,CASSLAAGYGYTF
TRBV12-5,TRBJ1-5,CASGLTRDRGGNQPQHF
TRBV11-1,TRBJ1-1,CASIQTVSGMNTEAFF
TRBV19,TRBJ1-2,CASSILASYTF
TRBV15,TRBJ1-2,CATRRGGDYGYTF
TRBV7-9,TRBJ1-6,CASSLGGGSPLHF
TRBV13,TRBJ1-5,CASSRGRGVYQPQHF
TRBV21-1,TRBJ1-5,CASSKVLSGRRQPQHF
TRBV18,TRBJ2-7,CASSPGDRATYEQYF
TRBV28,TRBJ2-7,CASSPGRSYEQYF
TRBV19,TRBJ2-3,CASSIPQRGRTDTQYF
TRBV7-9,TRBJ1-4,CASSLRDSGGKLFF
TRBV5-1,TRBJ1-1,CASSLDPGLNTEAFF
TRBV30,TRBJ2-7,CAWSPPRVSYEQYF
TRBV18,TRBJ1-1,CASSHGQGLTEAFF
TRBV2,TRBJ2-2,CASSATSGTVPAGLFF
TRBV7-8,TRBJ2-7,CASSSGQVSPYEQYF
TRBV28,TRBJ1-5,CASSSSDRYSNQPQHF
TRBV6-5,TRBJ1-3,CASTTGYLSGNTIYF
TRBV28,TRBJ1-1,CASSSYSGTGGTEAFF